This T cell receptor beta chain was documented in a study of vaccination and CD4 T cells after COVID-19. Regarding treatment: roughly 10-day PBMC culture with coronavirus spike peptide pools or control peptides (ViraFEST assay). Once peptide pools had expanded antigen-specific T cells, ViraFEST sequenced TCRs. The study sequenced cultured CD4+ T cell DNA using the Oncomine TCR Beta short-read assay. TCRdb redid the calling of the PCR reads with MiXCR, one entry per CDR3 protein. This repertoire shows 20,000 or so distinct CDR3 sequences, 58% found once; its top ten account for about 9.8%. With respect to this clonotype: Its target is unknown.

Germline lookup yields CDR1 SEHNR and CDR2 FQNEAQ (reference sequence). The CDR3 loop spans 13 amino acids. The trim removed 10 bases at V and 4 bases at J, leaving 4 bases unmatched. The sequence derives from a human donor who had recovered from COVID-19. The chain uses TRBV7-9 and TRBJ1-3; 10 bases map to TRBD1. Sequences were derived from CD4+ T cells from blood, cultured in vitro, sampled after SARS-CoV-2 vaccination. DNA of the CDR3: TGTGCCATTGACAGGGGGCGAGGAAACACCATATATTTT. Protein: CAIDRGRGNTIYF.